The 22 T cell receptor beta chains below come from one sample, sequenced in a study of regulatory T cells in long-lasting Graves disease (dated by TCRdb to about 2021). Libraries were made using multiplex PCR. The sequencer listed for this sample is Illumina HiSeq 4000. CDR3 regions were amplified by Arm-PCR with iRepertoire HTBI primers to construct TCR beta libraries. The public sequencing data were trimmed at Q25 with fastp and processed into clonotypes with MiXCR by TCRdb, which kept only in-frame beta chains. Each entry merges the rows of one CDR3 protein and shows their most common DNA and genes. Within this sample are hundreds of thousands of distinct CDR3 sequences, with 16% of them counted one time only. The ten largest clones capture more than 15% of the sample. Reading the label with the study, this specimen's time point is: newly diagnosed GD, antithyroid drugs for less than 3 months. For both TCR sequencing and RNA sequencing, RNA was extracted from PBMCs in TRIzol.

This same sample was also taken into another study, of T cells in Graves' hyperthyroidism and ophthalmopathy.

The source material was peripheral blood mononuclear cells (PBMCs), sampled at new diagnosis, from a patient treated with antithyroid drugs. The origin of the receptors is a woman between 25 and 40 years old with Graves disease. Donor details come from another sample of the same person, matched by shared clones.

Comment on this clonotype: This may be a read error: a much more frequent sequence differs by one nucleotide. The genes are TRBV11-2 and TRBJ1-6; no clear D. The CDR3 covers 15 residues. CDR1 and CDR2 from the germline V gene are SGHAT and FQNNGV. This chain's CDR3 is CASGLGRLPQYPLHF. CDR3 coding DNA: TGTGCCAGCGGCTTAGGTCGCCTTCCTCAATATCCCCTCCACTTT.

This clonotype showed up many times. V usage is TRBV7-3 and J usage is TRBJ2-1; no clear D gene. Germline CDR1 is SGHTA and CDR2 is FQGTGA. The CDR3 contains 11 residues. Trimming pared 6 bases from V and 11 bases from J, leaving 11 bases between. CDR3 sequence (DNA): TGTGCCAGCAGTTCCGGAGCCAAGCAGTTCTTC. Translated: CASSSGAKQFF. Using reference TRBV7-3 and TRBJ2-1 for the parts outside the CDR3, the full variable domain is GAGVSQTPSNKVTEKGKYVELRCDPISGHTALYWYRQSLGQGPEFLIYFQGTGAADDSGLPNDRFFAVRPEGSVSTLKIQRTERGDSAVYLCASSSGAKQFFGPGTRLTVL.

The V gene is TRBV2, the J gene TRBJ2-1; no firm D call. Germline V gives CDR1 SNHLY, CDR2 FYNNEI. CDR3 size: 15 residues. V was pared by 6 bases and J by 0 bases, with 12 bases between. CDR3 region: CASSADQSSYNEQFF. The CDR3 bases are TGTGCCAGCAGCGCGGACCAGAGCTCCTACAATGAGCAGTTCTTC.

There are many counts of this clonotype. This chain links TRBV15 with TRBJ2-7, with TRBD1 as a possible D gene (5 bases). Germline V gives CDR1 LNHNV, CDR2 YYDKDF (reference sequence). CDR3 length: 15 amino acids. Deletions cut 0 bases from V and 5 bases from J, with 14 bases between. The CDR3 coding sequence is TGTGCCACCAGCAGAGATCTGGCAGGGTCCCACGAGCAGTACTTC. The encoded protein is CATSRDLAGSHEQYF.

The CDR3 loop reads CASSYRLAGGDYEQYF. The DNA for the CDR3 is TGTGCCAGCTCCTATAGACTAGCGGGAGGGGATTACGAGCAGTACTTC. The chain employs TRBV27 and TRBJ2-7, with TRBD2 identical over 14 bases. Trimming at V came to 8 bases and at J to 4 bases, leaving 10 bases not matched to a gene. The germline CDR1 and CDR2 sequences are MNHEY and SMNVEV (reference sequence). This CDR3 is built from 16 residues.

Remarks on this clonotype: A single base separates this from a much larger clone, so it may be a read error. This chain connects TRBV6-1 to TRBJ2-5, with D perhaps matching TRBD2 (5 bases). Germline values: CDR1 MNHNS, CDR2 SASEGT. CDR3 length: 16 amino acids. The CDR3 loop reads CAGSARGPAFQETQYF. Here the CDR3 DNA reads TGTGCCGGCAGTGCGCGAGGGCCAGCCTTCCAAGAGACCCAGTACTTC.

This clonotype was detected ten times or more. This chain uses TRBV29-1 with TRBJ2-3; 7 positions match TRBD2. CDR1 is SQVTM and CDR2 is ANQGSEA in the germline V gene. This CDR3 spans 14 amino acids. V was clipped by 2 bases and J by 2 bases; unmatched bases: 4. The CDR3 nucleotides are TGCAGCGTTGAACGGGGGGTTCCCACAGATACGCAGTATTTT. Translated, it gives CSVERGVPTDTQYF.

This clonotype was detected a few times. The chain uses TRBV28 and TRBJ1-6, with D possibly being TRBD1 (6 bases). The CDR3 runs 14 residues. Germline CDR1 MDHEN, CDR2 SYDVKM. V was cut by 6 bases and J by 7 bases, with 13 bases left in between. The CDR3 bases are TGTGCCAGCAGGGGGGGCTTAGGGAATTCACCCCTCCACTTT. It is translated as CASRGGLGNSPLHF.

In the case of this clonotype: One end of the junction varies from germline; a read error may be responsible. The chain links TRBV7-9 to TRBJ2-3; 8 nucleotides line up with TRBD1. Germline V gene sequence: CDR1 SEHNR, CDR2 FQNEAQ (reference sequence). The CDR3 runs to 12 residues. The CDR3 is CAAVPNRDRFHF. CDR3 sequence (DNA): TGTGCCGCAGTCCCCAACCGGGACAGGTTTCATTTT. Looking up the rest from reference TRBV7-9 and TRBJ2-3 gives the full variable domain: DTGVSQNPRHKITKRGQNVTFRCDPISEHNRLYWYRQTLGQGPEFLTYFQNEAQLEKSRLLSDRFSAERPKGSFSTLEIQRTEQGDSAMYLCAAVPNRDRFHFGPGTRLTVL.

This clonotype was picked up many times. The rearrangement links TRBV6-2 or TRBV6-3 to TRBJ2-3; TRBD1 or TRBD2 may be the D gene (6 bases each). CDR3 length: 15 residues. The germline V gene has CDR1 MNHEY and CDR2 SVGEGT. V dropped 4 bases and J dropped 5 bases, with 16 bases sitting between them. DNA for the CDR3: TGTGCCAGCAGTTTTGGGGGGCCGCGGGGAGATACGCAGTATTTT. Amino acid sequence: CASSFGGPRGDTQYF.

On this clonotype itself: Given a much more abundant clone one base away, this may be a read error. This chain joins TRBV12-3 or TRBV12-4 and TRBJ1-6; the D is unclear. This CDR3 has 14 residues. V dropped 6 bases and J dropped 0 bases, with 6 bases sitting between them. The CDR3 spells CASRTSSYNSPLHF. DNA for the CDR3: TGTGCCAGCAGAACAAGCTCCTATAATTCACCCCTCCACTTT.

This clonotype was recorded at least ten times. This sequence joins TRBV2 and TRBJ1-2; 10 bases are shared with TRBD1. The CDR3 has 14 amino acids. In germline, CDR1 is SNHLY, CDR2 FYNNEI. J lost 4 bases, V lost 1 base, and 0 bases had no gene match. The CDR3 DNA follows: TGTGCCAGCAGTGAAGGACAGGGGGCCTATGGCTACACCTTC. Translating gives CASSEGQGAYGYTF.

This clonotype was picked up one time. This chain joins TRBV5-1 and TRBJ1-4; the D gene is possibly TRBD1 (6 bases). CDR3 length: 15 residues. CDR1 SGHRS and CDR2 YFSETQ come from the germline V gene. With 3 bases removed from V and 5 bases from J, the gap between germline ends came to 14 bases. CDR3 in amino acids: CASSSQGSGNEKLFF. CDR3 in DNA: TGCGCCAGCAGCTCCCAGGGGTCGGGGAATGAAAAACTGTTTTTT.

The sample holds a few counts of this clonotype. CDR3 residues: CSARNGQGNQPQHF. CDR3 bases: TGCAGTGCTAGAAACGGGCAGGGGAATCAGCCCCAGCATTTT. The rearrangement joins TRBV20-1 to TRBJ1-5; weak D call: TRBD1 (6 bases). The CDR3 runs 14 residues. The germline gives CDR1 DFQATT, CDR2 SNEGSKA (reference sequence). Trimming removed 2 bases at V and 4 bases at J, with 12 bases between.

This chain connects TRBV5-1 to TRBJ2-7; 7 nucleotides agree with TRBD1. The J segment lost 2 bases and the V segment lost 1 base, leaving 6 bases of the junction unmatched. The CDR3 consists of 15 residues. Germline loops: CDR1 SGHRS, CDR2 YFSETQ. CDR3: CASSLIQGPPYEQYF. The CDR3 DNA reads TGCGCCAGCAGCTTGATACAGGGGCCCCCCTACGAGCAGTACTTC.

Concerning this clonotype: The germline gene is not matched at one end of the junction; a read error may be the cause. The chain links TRBV6-1 to TRBJ1-1; 9 bases are shared with TRBD1. Germline V CDR1 and CDR2: MNHNS, SASEGT. The CDR3 totals 15 residues. CDR3 nucleotide sequence: TGTGCCAGCAGTGAACTCGGGACAGGGCACACTGAGGCTTTCTTT. Translating gives CASSELGTGHTEAFF.

The chain has TRBV19 and TRBJ2-7, with D possibly called TRBD1 or TRBD2 (5 bases each). The CDR3 runs to 16 residues. Germline V gives CDR1 LNHDA, CDR2 SQIVND (reference sequence). V lost 6 bases to trimming and J lost 1 base, with 19 bases between them. The CDR3: CASSEIVGTESYEQYF. CDR3 DNA: TGTGCCAGTAGCGAGATTGTAGGGACGGAATCCTACGAGCAGTACTTC.

The chain uses TRBV20-1 and TRBJ2-7, with a tentative D call TRBD1 (6 bases). In germline, CDR1 is DFQATT, CDR2 SNEGSKA (reference sequence). The CDR3 has 12 amino acids. V dropped 7 bases and J dropped 9 bases, with 19 bases sitting between them. Here the CDR3 DNA reads TGCAGTGGGCAAGGGGCTAAAGGGGGGCAGTACTTC. Translation gives CSGQGAKGGQYF.

This chain links TRBV30 with TRBJ2-5, with D tentatively TRBD1 or TRBD2 (5 bases each). CDR1 is GTSNPN, CDR2 SVGIG, per germline (reference sequence). The CDR3 is 12 residues long. Trimming shortened V by 6 bases and J by 5 bases, and 13 bases separated the two germline ends. The CDR3 nucleotides read TGTGCCTGCGGACTGGGGGTCGAGACCCAGTACTTC. Amino acid sequence: CACGLGVETQYF.

This clonotype was detected only a few times. The chain joins TRBV24-1 to TRBJ1-1; D remains unclear. Trimming removed 7 bases at V and 7 bases at J, with 15 bases between. Germline CDR1 reads KGHDR; CDR2 reads SFDVKD. The CDR3 is 13 residues long. This chain's CDR3 is CATRDDYVGEAFF. DNA for the CDR3: TGTGCCACCAGAGACGACTACGTCGGTGAAGCTTTCTTT.

This clonotype was seen a handful of times. V gene TRBV27 combines with J gene TRBJ2-3, with D tentatively TRBD1 or TRBD2 (5 bases each). Trimming removed 6 bases from V and 3 bases from J, with 19 bases in between. Germline V gene lookup returns CDR1 MNHEY and CDR2 SMNVEV (reference sequence). The CDR3 runs 16 residues. Here the CDR3 DNA reads TGTGCCAGCAGCAGGGTGGGAGCGGAGAGGACAGATACGCAGTATTTT. Translated, it gives CASSRVGAERTDTQYF.

This clonotype was detected ten times or more. This chain connects TRBV15 to TRBJ2-2, with unresolved D. The V end lost 5 bases, the J end lost 6 bases, and 10 bases lay between the germline ends. Per germline, CDR1 LNHNV and CDR2 YYDKDF (reference sequence). This CDR3 is 13 amino acids long. CDR3 region: CATSGIPAGELFF. Here the CDR3 DNA reads TGTGCCACCAGCGGGATCCCGGCCGGGGAGCTGTTTTTT.